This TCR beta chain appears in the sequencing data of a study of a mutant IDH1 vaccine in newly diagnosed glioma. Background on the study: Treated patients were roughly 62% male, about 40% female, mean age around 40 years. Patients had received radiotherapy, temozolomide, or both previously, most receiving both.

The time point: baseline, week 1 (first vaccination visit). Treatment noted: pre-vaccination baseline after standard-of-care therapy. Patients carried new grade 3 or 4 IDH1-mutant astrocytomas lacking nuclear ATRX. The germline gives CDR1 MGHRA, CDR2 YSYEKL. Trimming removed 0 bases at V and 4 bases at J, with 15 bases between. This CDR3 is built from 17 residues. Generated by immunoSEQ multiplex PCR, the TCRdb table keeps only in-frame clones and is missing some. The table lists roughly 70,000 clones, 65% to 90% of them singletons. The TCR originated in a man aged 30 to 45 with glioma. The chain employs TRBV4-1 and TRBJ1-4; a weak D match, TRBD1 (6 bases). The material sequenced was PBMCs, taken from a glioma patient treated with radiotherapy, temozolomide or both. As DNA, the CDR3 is TGCGCCAGCAGCCAAGAGGCGTTCAGGACAGTTAATGAAAAACTGTTTTTT. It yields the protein CASSQEAFRTVNEKLFF.